The clone carrying this TCR beta chain was picked up one time. The antigen is not known. The protocol was immunoSEQ multiplex PCR, while the TCRdb copy is restricted to in-frame clones and leaves out a portion. The data show 15,000 to 25,000 clones, approximately 82% seen once. The unexposed donors gave CD4+ T cells in about 2011-2018, prior to COVID-19. The cells were cultured for approximately ten days before CD4+ T cells were isolated. CDR1 GTSNPN and CDR2 SVGIG come from the germline V gene (reference sequence). V shed 8 bases and J shed 7 bases, with 14 bases lying between them. This CDR3 spans 11 amino acids. This entry is derived from a study of CD4 T cells in relation to SARS-CoV-2 and coronaviruses.

This receptor was taken from a human donor in good health. The specimen was CD4+ T cells from PBMCs, cultured in vitro. The gene calls are TRBV30 and TRBJ1-2; weak D call: TRBD1 (5 bases). As DNA, the CDR3 is TGTGCCACCAATCGGGACTTTGGCTACACCTTC. It encodes CATNRDFGYTF.